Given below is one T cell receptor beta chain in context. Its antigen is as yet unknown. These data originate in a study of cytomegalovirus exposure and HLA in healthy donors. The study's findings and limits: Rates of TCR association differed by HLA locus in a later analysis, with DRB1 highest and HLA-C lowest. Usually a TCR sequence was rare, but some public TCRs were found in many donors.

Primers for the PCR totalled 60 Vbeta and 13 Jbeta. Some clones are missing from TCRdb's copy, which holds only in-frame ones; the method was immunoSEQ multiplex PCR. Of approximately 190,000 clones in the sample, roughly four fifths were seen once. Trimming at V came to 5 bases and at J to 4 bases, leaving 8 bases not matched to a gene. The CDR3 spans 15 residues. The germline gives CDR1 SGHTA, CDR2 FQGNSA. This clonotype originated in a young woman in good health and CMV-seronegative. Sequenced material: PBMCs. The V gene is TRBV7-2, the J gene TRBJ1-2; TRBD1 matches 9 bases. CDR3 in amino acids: CASSPTGGAGYGYTF. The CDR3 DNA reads TGTGCCAGCAGCCCCACAGGGGGCGCCGGCTATGGCTACACCTTC.